This TCR beta chain was observed in a study of Tregs in tolerant kidney transplant recipients (dated by TCRdb to about 2019). Study-wide context: Before combined kidney and bone marrow transplantation, this study identified donor-specific regulatory T cells using TCRbeta sequencing and then followed those same cells after transplant.

General findings and caveats noted by the study authors: In tolerant patients, donor-specific Tregs expanded more than Tregs overall, which suggests antigen-driven rather than nonspecific expansion. Biological reproducibility was not examined directly, but technical replication error appeared to be minimal. The study was limited by small patient numbers, and the findings need validation in larger populations and under other immunosuppression protocols. Expanding Tregs with activated donor B cells appeared to identify the most biologically relevant and donor-specific TCRbeta repertoire. Because the PCR primers were changed over time for some patients, nucleotide-level comparison could not be performed across the samples from those patients.

This clone was observed once. What antigen it recognizes has not been identified. No quality values exist for individual bases; no much larger clone is one base distant. For TCRbeta CDR3 sequencing, genomic DNA from the sorted cells was extracted using the QIAGEN DNeasy Blood and Tissue Kit. High-throughput TCRbeta CDR3 sequencing, which included PCR amplification with bias correction and internal controls, was done commercially through immunoSEQ. Under the source paper's analysis protocol: Unique productive TCRbeta sequences were defined by CDR3 nucleotide sequence when primers matched and otherwise by CDR3 amino acid sequence together with Vbeta and Jbeta genes. As a correction for sorting error, sequences shared between sorted populations at a frequency ratio of 2:1 or less were discarded, and the remaining shared sequences were assigned to the higher population. Sequences were defined as donor-reactive when expanded at least 5-fold in CFSE-low cells versus unstimulated cells and present at a frequency of at least 0.01% in CFSE-low cells. Repertoire divergence was quantified by Jensen-Shannon divergence using the top 100 TCRbeta sequences ranked by frequency. For any sample with multiple sequencing runs, sorting error was corrected in each run separately before the runs were pooled. This is the immuneACCESS table as TCRdb keeps it, with only in-frame sequences that have V and J called. A part of the clones is gone; compared with another copy, unresolved V genes explain less than half, and the rest is unexplained. V, J and clone size are taken as reported in that table, and D and trimming were inferred from the DNA itself. Recorded for this sample are about 81,000 clones; roughly 91% of them occurred a single time. The biggest ten clones account for around 1.4% of the sample.

The transplants used related donors with nonmyeloablative bone marrow transplantation, and mixed chimerism in the human trials was transient. Unstimulated Tregs (CD4+CD25+CD127-), CD4+ non-Tregs (CD4+CD25-), CD4 and CD8 cells were FACS-sorted from thawed PBMCs. The patients were a few recipients of combined kidney and bone marrow transplants from the ITN036ST trial, and samples were available only from these trial subjects. Healthy control blood was processed to PBMCs with a Ficoll density gradient and then cryopreserved, whereas patient PBMCs were collected both before and after transplant. The CDR3 sequence holds 15 residues, the cysteine and phenylalanine included. The retained sequence is limited to the CDR3, 45 bases, with the frame set at the first base. Trimming removed 4 bases from V and 4 bases from J; the gene matches leave 9 bases unexplained. For CDR1 and CDR2, the germline V gene (reference sequence) lists WNHNN and SYGVQD.

The source is a human patient who received a combined kidney and bone marrow transplant. In transplant recipients, some T cells may be of donor rather than host origin. Sequences were derived from CD4+ T cells from blood (PBMCs), sampled 24 months after the transplant. The V and J segments used are TRBV10-1 and TRBJ1-2; 7 central nucleotides agree with TRBD1. Read as DNA, the sequence is TGCGCCAGCAGTGTGGCCGGGACAGAGTTCTATGGCTACACCTTC. The resulting protein is CASSVAGTEFYGYTF.